The subject of this entry is one T cell receptor beta chain. Its antigen is not known. The source of the sample is a study of T cell responses to AZD1222 COVID-19 vaccine. Study observations and caveats: The peak T cell response came first, and repertoires were sampled only after it. The donor cohort was predominantly white British with a female majority, and clonal diversity may have been underestimated. Reports say nearly half of spike-specific TCRs go after unmutated variant regions. The study found vaccine-associated CD4 TCRs spanning spike, dominant at 160-218 and 743-854.

Produced via immunoSEQ multiplex PCR; TCRdb's table is partial and in-frame only. The sample lists 190,000 or so clones; just over 90% were seen once. Germline CDR1 reads MDHEN; CDR2 reads SYDVKM. The length of the CDR3 is 17 residues. V lost 3 bases, J lost 4 bases, and 18 bases lay in between. The V call is TRBV28, the J call TRBJ1-4, with D possibly TRBD1 on 5 matching bases. The receptor was derived from an adult who received the AZD1222 COVID-19 vaccine. Sequencing was performed on peripheral blood, taken 28 days after the second AZD1222 dose. The CDR3 spells CASSFDSREGVNEKLFF. CDR3 in DNA: TGTGCCAGCAGTTTTGACAGCCGGGAAGGGGTTAATGAAAAACTGTTTTTT.